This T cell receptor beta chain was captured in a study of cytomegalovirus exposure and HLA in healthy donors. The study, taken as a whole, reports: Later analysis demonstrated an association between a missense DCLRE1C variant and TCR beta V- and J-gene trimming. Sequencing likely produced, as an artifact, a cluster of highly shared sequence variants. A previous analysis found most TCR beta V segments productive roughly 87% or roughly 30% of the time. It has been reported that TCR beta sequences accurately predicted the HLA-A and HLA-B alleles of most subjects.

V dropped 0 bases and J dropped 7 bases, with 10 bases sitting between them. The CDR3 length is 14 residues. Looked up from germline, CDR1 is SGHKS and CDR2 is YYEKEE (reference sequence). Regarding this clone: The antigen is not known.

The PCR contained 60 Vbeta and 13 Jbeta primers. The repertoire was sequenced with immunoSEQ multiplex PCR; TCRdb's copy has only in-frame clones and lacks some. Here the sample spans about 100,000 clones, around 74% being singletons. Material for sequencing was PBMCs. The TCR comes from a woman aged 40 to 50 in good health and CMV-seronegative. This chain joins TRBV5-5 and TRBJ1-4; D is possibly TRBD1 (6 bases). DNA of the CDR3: TGTGCCAGCAGCTTGGGGGGGCTGGGTGAAAAACTGTTTTTT. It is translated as CASSLGGLGEKLFF.